Below, 24 T cell receptor beta chains from the same sample are listed, as sequenced in a study of OX40 agonist ivuxolimab in advanced cancers. Here immunoSEQ multiplex PCR was the method, and the copy in TCRdb shows in-frame clones only, minus some. Here the sample spans fewer than 25,000 clones, around 73% being singletons. The starting material was CD4+ or CD8+ T cells sorted from blood, obtained in a trial of the OX40 agonist ivuxolimab. The receptors originated from an adult with an advanced solid tumor such as melanoma, head and neck, liver or kidney cancer.

The table lists this clone with a count of one. J is TRBJ1-5 and V is TRBV2; TRBD1 agrees at 11 bases. CDR1 and CDR2 from the germline V gene are SNHLY and FYNNEI. CDR3 length equals 20 residues. V lost 1 base to trimming and J lost 3 bases; unmatched junction nucleotides: 14. DNA of the CDR3: TGTGCCAGCAGTGAAGAAAGGGGACAGGGGGTCTTCAGCTTCAATCAGCCCCAGCATTTT. Translation gives CASSEERGQGVFSFNQPQHF.

The chain carries TRBV30 and TRBJ1-5, with a weak D call TRBD1 (5 bases). The V gene lost 4 bases and the J gene lost 0 bases, with 10 bases spanning the gap. CDR1 is GTSNPN and CDR2 is SVGIG in the germline V gene (reference sequence). The CDR3 sequence is 14 residues long. The CDR3 region is CAWNPGDSNQPQHF. CDR3 in DNA: TGTGCCTGGAACCCGGGGGATAGCAATCAGCCCCAGCATTTT.

The chain couples TRBV13 to TRBJ2-3; D gene ambiguous. CDR1 and CDR2 (germline): PRHDT, FYEKMQ (reference sequence). Trimming stripped 0 bases from V and 2 bases from J, with 3 bases between. The CDR3 extends over 13 amino acids. The CDR3 DNA is TGTGCCAGCAGCTTAGGGACCACAGATACGCAGTATTTT. This gives the protein CASSLGTTDTQYF.

V is TRBV7-9 and J is TRBJ2-7; D remains unclear. CDR1 SEHNR and CDR2 FQNEAQ come from the germline V gene (reference sequence). The ends were cut back, 5 bases at V and 0 bases at J, with 14 bases in the middle. The CDR3 is 15 residues long. CDR3: CASSDAQPSSYEQYF. The DNA of the CDR3 is TGTGCCAGCAGCGACGCACAGCCCAGCTCCTACGAGCAGTACTTC.

This clone appeared a few times. The rearrangement joins TRBV6-6 to TRBJ1-2, with D perhaps TRBD1 (5 bases). V gave up 0 bases and J gave up 3 bases, with 14 bases separating them. CDR1 and CDR2 from the germline V gene are MNHNY and SVGAGI (reference sequence). The CDR3 is 16 amino acids. CDR3 coding DNA: TGTGCCAGCAGTTACTCGAAGATGGTGGGGGACTATGGCTACACCTTC. Protein: CASSYSKMVGDYGYTF.

The rearrangement links TRBV7-8 to TRBJ2-1; TRBD1 or TRBD2 may be the D gene (5 bases each). There are 15 residues in the CDR3. V dropped 5 bases and J dropped 2 bases, with 13 bases sitting between them. Germline-derived CDR1 and CDR2 are SGHVS and FQNEAQ. CDR3 region: CASSRVGVAYNEQFF. The CDR3 DNA reads TGTGCCAGCAGCCGCGTGGGGGTAGCCTACAATGAGCAGTTCTTC.

By share, this clone ranks as large. The chain is built from TRBV30 and TRBJ2-1; possible D gene TRBD1, 6 bases. V gave up 2 bases and J gave up 3 bases, with 17 bases separating them. Germline V gives CDR1 GTSNPN, CDR2 SVGIG (reference sequence). This CDR3 is built from 16 residues. The CDR3 DNA reads as TGTGCCTGGAGTCCGATGGGGGACATACGCTACAATGAGCAGTTCTTC. Encoded protein: CAWSPMGDIRYNEQFF.

The chain recombines TRBV28 with TRBJ2-7; 9 bases are a match to TRBD1. The CDR3 length is 18 residues. Germline CDR1 and CDR2: MDHEN and SYDVKM. The junction had 17 bases not matched to a gene; V was cut back by 7 bases and J by 1 base. The CDR3 reads CASNSGVRDRGKSYEQYF. The CDR3, as DNA: TGTGCCAGCAATTCGGGGGTCCGAGACAGGGGGAAATCCTACGAGCAGTACTTC.

This clone is classed as medium-sized. The chain links TRBV10-3 to TRBJ1-1; D gene ambiguous. The CDR3 covers 15 residues. V lost 2 bases, J lost 4 bases, and 14 bases lay in between. Per the germline V gene, CDR1 is ENHRY and CDR2 is SYGVKD. The CDR3 DNA sequence: TGTGCCATCAGTGAGATAGACGGGGTCGTCACTGAAGCTTTCTTT. It codes for CAISEIDGVVTEAFF.

This clone was recorded only once. A read error may be the cause here, since a much bigger clone is one base away. The chain uses TRBV7-8 and TRBJ2-7; D unresolved. V was pared by 2 bases and J by 4 bases, with 3 bases between. CDR1 and CDR2 (germline): SGHVS, FQNEAQ. The CDR3 consists of 11 residues. The CDR3 reads CASSLTYEQYF. Written as DNA, the CDR3 is TGTGCCAGCAGCTTAACTTACGAGCAGTACTTC. Supplemented by reference TRBV7-8 and TRBJ2-7, the full variable domain reads GAGVSQSPRYKVAKRGQDVALRCDPISGHVSLFWYQQALGQGPEFLTYFQNEAQLDKSGLPSDRFFAERPEGSVSTLKIQRTQQEDSAVYLCASSLTYEQYFGPGTRLTVT.

The chain carries TRBV4-2 and TRBJ2-7, with D hard to call. CDR1 LGHNA and CDR2 YNFKEQ come from the germline V gene. This CDR3 contains 15 residues. The V end lost 4 bases, the J end lost 0 bases, and 13 bases lay between the germline ends. The chain's CDR3 is CASSPQTLGSYEQYF. The CDR3 nucleotides read TGTGCCAGCAGCCCCCAGACCCTTGGCTCCTACGAGCAGTACTTC.

This rearrangement joins TRBV6-1 to TRBJ1-6, with unresolved D. The CDR3 spans 11 residues. Germline V CDR1 and CDR2: MNHNS, SASEGT. Trimming shortened V by 6 bases and J by 5 bases, and 2 bases separated the two germline ends. CDR3 sequence: CASSHNSPLHF. CDR3 bases: TGTGCCAGCAGCCATAATTCACCCCTCCACTTT.

The chain uses TRBV9 and TRBJ2-1; possible D gene TRBD1, 6 bases. V was trimmed by 6 bases and J by 6 bases, leaving 10 bases between them. This CDR3 has 12 residues. Per germline, CDR1 SGDLS and CDR2 YYNGEE. The CDR3 protein is CASTSTGNEQFF. The DNA of the CDR3 is TGTGCCAGCACCTCGACAGGCAATGAGCAGTTCTTC.

The chain links TRBV2 to TRBJ2-5; no clear D gene. Trimming removed 3 bases at V and 5 bases at J, with 13 bases between. This CDR3 is 14 amino acids long. In germline, CDR1 is SNHLY, CDR2 FYNNEI. CDR3 sequence reads: CASSDPSKYETQYF. For the CDR3, the DNA is TGTGCCAGCAGTGACCCAAGCAAGTACGAGACCCAGTACTTC.

In regard to this clone: With a far larger clone one base away, a read error is the likely cause. This chain joins TRBV29-1 and TRBJ2-1, with D possibly being TRBD2 (7 bases). Germline V gives CDR1 SQVTM, CDR2 ANQGSEA. The CDR3 has 18 residues. This CDR3 is CSGEGGGGAGGSYNEQFF. The CDR3 region has the DNA TGCAGCGGTGAAGGGGGGGGAGGGGCAGGAGGTTCCTACAATGAGCAGTTCTTC.

This clone was seen a few times. The rearrangement links TRBV14 to TRBJ2-7; no clear D. V gave up 0 bases and J gave up 3 bases, with 12 bases separating them. Germline CDR1 SGHDN, CDR2 FVKESK. The CDR3 is 15 residues long. CDR3 in amino acids: CASSQDRGEIYEQYF. The CDR3 bases are TGTGCCAGCAGCCAAGATCGAGGCGAGATCTACGAGCAGTACTTC.

This rearrangement joins TRBV9 to TRBJ2-7, with 7 bases that match TRBD2. This CDR3 is 15 amino acids long. Germline CDR1 is SGDLS and CDR2 is YYNGEE. Trimming at V came to 4 bases and at J to 0 bases, leaving 7 bases not matched to a gene. DNA of the CDR3: TGTGCCAGCAGCTTCGGCGGGGGAGCCTCCTACGAGCAGTACTTC. This translates into CASSFGGGASYEQYF.

The J gene is TRBJ2-1, the V gene TRBV13; TRBD2 agrees at 11 bases. Trimming at V came to 6 bases and at J to 5 bases, leaving 3 bases not matched to a gene. The CDR3 loop spans 14 amino acids. Germline V gene lookup returns CDR1 PRHDT and CDR2 FYEKMQ (reference sequence). As DNA, the CDR3 is TGTGCCAGCAGGGGGGGACTAGCGGACAATGAGCAGTTCTTC. Its protein product is CASRGGLADNEQFF.

The chain combines TRBV4-2 with TRBJ2-1; D not certain. The CDR3 has 14 residues. Germline lookup yields CDR1 LGHNA and CDR2 YNFKEQ. Trimming removed 1 base from V and 0 bases from J, with 4 bases in between. CDR3 loop: CASSQGGSYNEQFF. The CDR3 DNA sequence: TGTGCCAGCAGCCAAGGGGGCTCCTACAATGAGCAGTTCTTC.

The genes are TRBV7-3 and TRBJ2-3, with 8 bases that match TRBD2. The germline V gene has CDR1 SGHTA and CDR2 FQGTGA. The CDR3 contains 15 residues. With V trimmed by 5 bases and J by 2 bases, 6 bases remained unmatched. CDR3 DNA sequence: TGTGCCAGCAGCGCTACTAGCGGATCCACAGATACGCAGTATTTT. As protein: CASSATSGSTDTQYF. Variable domain in full (rest from reference TRBV7-3 and TRBJ2-3): GAGVSQTPSNKVTEKGKYVELRCDPISGHTALYWYRQSLGQGPEFLIYFQGTGAADDSGLPNDRFFAVRPEGSVSTLKIQRTERGDSAVYLCASSATSGSTDTQYFGPGTRLTVL.

The gene calls are TRBV4-1 and TRBJ2-1; 7 bases align to TRBD2. CDR1 is MGHRA, CDR2 YSYEKL, per germline. Trimming at V came to 3 bases and at J to 6 bases, leaving 8 bases not matched to a gene. CDR3 length: 15 residues. The CDR3 loop reads CASSHPQSGGNEQFF. CDR3 sequence (DNA): TGCGCCAGCAGCCACCCCCAGTCGGGGGGCAATGAGCAGTTCTTC.

The CDR3 nucleotides read TGTGCCAGCAGCCCCCAATTTGAAACCGTGGTGTTTTTT. Encoded protein: CASSPQFETVVFF. This chain connects TRBV9 to TRBJ2-2; D unclear. The CDR3 contains 13 residues. Germline assignment: CDR1 SGDLS and CDR2 YYNGEE. Trimming stripped 4 bases from V and 15 bases from J, with 19 bases between.

This clone was detected only a few times. The chain carries TRBV5-4 and TRBJ2-1; 9 bases line up with TRBD2. Germline CDR1 reads SGHNT; CDR2 reads YYREEE (reference sequence). V was pared by 5 bases and J by 6 bases, with 9 bases of the junction left unmatched. CDR3 length equals 15 residues. Written as DNA, the CDR3 is TGTGCCAGCAGGGCGGGGACTAGCTCAGGCAATGAGCAGTTCTTC. Translating gives CASRAGTSSGNEQFF.

V usage is TRBV9 and J usage is TRBJ1-1; 11 bases agree with TRBD1. Per germline, CDR1 SGDLS and CDR2 YYNGEE. The CDR3 covers 16 residues. V gave up 4 bases and J gave up 5 bases; unmatched junction bases: 10. The CDR3 DNA reads as TGTGCCAGCAGCCGGGGACAGGGGGGAACAGGGACTGAAGCTTTCTTT. It encodes CASSRGQGGTGTEAFF.